What follows describes a single T cell receptor (beta chain). The data were taken from a study of T cell changes during pregnancy in multiple sclerosis. V lost 5 bases, J lost 4 bases, and 11 bases lay in between. This CDR3 spans 14 amino acids. The germline CDR1 and CDR2 sequences are PRHDT and FYEKMQ (reference sequence). This table comes from immunoSEQ multiplex PCR, and its TCRdb copy is limited to in-frame clones, with some not included. The sample has 45,000 or so clones, more than 70% seen once; the top ten hold about 6%. The V gene is TRBV13, the J gene TRBJ1-4; D call uncertain. The source is a female donor in good health, enrolled as a control in a pregnancy study. This material consisted of CD8+ T cells from peripheral blood mononuclear cells, taken after pregnancy. DNA for the CDR3: TGTGCCAGCAGCCCGTTCGGGGATAATGAAAAACTGTTTTTT. This translates into CASSPFGDNEKLFF. Variable domain in full (rest from reference TRBV13 and TRBJ1-4): AAGVIQSPRHLIKEKRETATLKCYPIPRHDTVYWYQQGPGQDPQFLISFYEKMQSDKGSIPDRFSAQQFSDYHSELNMSSLELGDSALYFCASSPFGDNEKLFFGSGTQLSVL.